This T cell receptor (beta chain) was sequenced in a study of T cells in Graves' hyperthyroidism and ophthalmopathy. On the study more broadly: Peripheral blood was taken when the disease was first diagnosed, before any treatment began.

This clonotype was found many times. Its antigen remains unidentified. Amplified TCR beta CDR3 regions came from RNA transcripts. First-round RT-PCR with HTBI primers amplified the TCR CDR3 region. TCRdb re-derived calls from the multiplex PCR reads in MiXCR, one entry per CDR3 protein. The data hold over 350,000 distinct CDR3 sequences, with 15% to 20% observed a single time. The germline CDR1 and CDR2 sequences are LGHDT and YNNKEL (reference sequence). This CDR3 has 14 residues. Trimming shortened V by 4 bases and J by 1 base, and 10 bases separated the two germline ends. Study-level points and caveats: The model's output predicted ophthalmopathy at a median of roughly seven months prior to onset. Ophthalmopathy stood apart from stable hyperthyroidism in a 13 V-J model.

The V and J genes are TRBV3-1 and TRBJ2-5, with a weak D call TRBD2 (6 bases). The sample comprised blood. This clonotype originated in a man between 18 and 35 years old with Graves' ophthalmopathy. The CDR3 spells CASSRRTIQETQYF. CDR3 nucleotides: TGTGCCAGCAGCCGCCGGACTATCCAAGAGACCCAGTACTTC.